Listed below are T cell receptor beta chains from one sample, sequenced in a study of blood T cell repertoires in COVID-19. Assay used: immunoSEQ multiplex PCR; TCRdb lists only in-frame clones, some missing. The sample holds more than 85,000 clones, about four fifths seen once. The sequenced sample was peripheral blood. The receptors derive from an elderly woman with acute or convalescent COVID-19. Both conserved end residues are part of each CDR3. Fields, in order: D gene, V gene, clone size, J gene, CDR3 DNA, CDR3 protein. The D gene is left open where the match is weak. Expanded clones get a size class; other rows say once, few or many, or leave the size out.

TRBD1	TRBV19	NA	TRBJ1-1	TGTGCCAGTAGTATAGAGGGGACAGGGGCTAACACTGAAGCTTTCTTT	CASSIEGTGANTEAFF
NA	TRBV11-2	once	TRBJ1-2	TGTGCCAGCTATAGACCGGGAACAAACTATGGCTACACCTTC	CASYRPGTNYGYTF
TRBD1	TRBV28	once	TRBJ1-2	TGTGCCAGCAGTCTCAGGACAGGGTATGGCTACACCTTC	CASSLRTGYGYTF
NA	TRBV24-1	NA	TRBJ1-6	TGTGCCACCTTAGGATACAGGGTTATCTATAATTCACCCCTCCACTTT	CATLGYRVIYNSPLHF
NA	TRBV5-1	NA	TRBJ1-2	TGCGCCAGCAGCCCGGGGGGGGGCGACTATGGCTACACCTTC	CASSPGGGDYGYTF
NA	TRBV28	NA	TRBJ1-6	TGTGCCAGCATTACGGGACATCCGGGTTCACCCCTCCACTTT	CASITGHPGSPLHF
TRBD2	TRBV11-3	NA	TRBJ2-7	TGTGCCAGCAGCGACGGACTAGCGGGGTCGCAGTACTTC	CASSDGLAGSQYF
NA	TRBV5-1	NA	TRBJ2-3	TGCGCCAGCAGTTGGGCCAAACCCACAGATACGCAGTATTTT	CASSWAKPTDTQYF
NA	TRBV2	NA	TRBJ2-2	TGTGCCAGCAGTGAACAGGCAGTCTGGAACACCGGGGAGCTGTTTTTT	CASSEQAVWNTGELFF
NA	TRBV5-5	many	TRBJ2-1	TGTGCCAGCACCCCTCTCTACAATGAGCAGTTCTTC	CASTPLYNEQFF
NA	TRBV7-6	few	TRBJ1-3	TGTGCCAGCAGCTTAGAACCAGGGCTAGGAAACACCATATATTTT	CASSLEPGLGNTIYF
TRBD1	TRBV11-2	once	TRBJ1-1	TGTGCCAGCAGCCGAGCCGGGACAGGGGCGCCGCAGGCTTTCTTT	CASSRAGTGAPQAFF
TRBD2	TRBV5-6	NA	TRBJ2-2	TGTGCCAGCAGTTTGACTAGCGGGAACACCGGGGAGCTGTTTTTT	CASSLTSGNTGELFF
NA	TRBV12-3/TRBV12-4	NA	TRBJ1-1	TGTGCCAGCAGTTTACAGAACACTGAAGCTTTCTTT	CASSLQNTEAFF
NA	TRBV18	NA	TRBJ1-2	TGTGCCAGCTCCGAGGGCAGGGGCATCGGGTATGGCTACACCTTC	CASSEGRGIGYGYTF
TRBD1	TRBV12-5	NA	TRBJ2-7	TGTGCTAGTGGTTTAGACAGGGAAAAGGAGCAGTACTTC	CASGLDREKEQYF
NA	TRBV5-1	NA	TRBJ1-2	TGCGCCAGCAGCTTGGCCTTGGGCAGGGCCGGCGGCTACACCTTC	CASSLALGRAGGYTF
TRBD2	TRBV14	NA	TRBJ2-2	TGTGCCAGCAGCCAAGATAGACTAGCGGGGTGGTTAAACACCGGGGAGCTGTTTTTT	CASSQDRLAGWLNTGELFF
NA	TRBV2	NA	TRBJ1-1	TGTGCCAGCAGTGAAGAAGGAGCAGCCAAGGAAGCTTTCTTT	CASSEEGAAKEAFF
NA	TRBV3-1/TRBV3-2	NA	TRBJ2-7	TGTGCCAGCAGCCAAGATCCGGGTCCCTCCTACGAGCAGTACTTC	CASSQDPGPSYEQYF
NA	TRBV5-1	few	TRBJ2-6	TGCGCCAGCAGCGCGAGCAGGGTCTCTGGGGCCAACGTCCTGACTTTC	CASSASRVSGANVLTF
TRBD2	TRBV6-2/TRBV6-3	NA	TRBJ2-1	TGTGCCAGCAGTATTACTAGCGGGGCGTACAATGAGCAGTTCTTC	CASSITSGAYNEQFF
NA	TRBV7-2	NA	TRBJ1-1	TGTGCCAGCAGCCTTCAGGGAGGACGCACTGAAGCTTTCTTT	CASSLQGGRTEAFF
NA	TRBV7-2	NA	TRBJ1-1	TGTGCCAGCAGCCCGACACAGGGCTCGAACACTGAAGCTTTCTTT	CASSPTQGSNTEAFF